This is a list of T cell receptor beta chains from one sample in a study of cytomegalovirus exposure and HLA in healthy donors. The assay was immunoSEQ multiplex PCR, and TCRdb's table has in-frame clones only and misses some. The sample has a few hundred thousand clones, roughly 80% seen once; the top ten hold 0.3% to 0.35%. Source material: PBMCs. These receptors were taken from a girl aged 2-15 years in good health and CMV-seronegative. The CDR3 runs from the conserved cysteine through the conserved F or W. D genes are given only for firm matches. Only part of the rows carry a size: once, few, many, or a class if the clone is expanded.

TRBD1 once TRBV28 CASSPTGFISDTQYF
TRBD2 . TRBV2 CASSAEAGGNNEQFF
. . TRBV5-5 CASSFLIQPQHF
. . TRBV5-1 CASSLSAGHSGAEAFF
. . TRBV15 CATSRDGPTSGANVLTF
. once TRBV7-6 CASSPTEFNSPLHF
. few TRBV7-9 CASSPGGYTGELFF
. . TRBV5-6 CASSLGDSTDTQYF
TRBD1 . TRBV7-6 CASSLDSGQGTREQYF
TRBD2 . TRBV19 CASRMSGSSYNEQFF
. . TRBV27 CASSLGGASGELFF
. . TRBV11-3 CASSLGVPGPNTGELFF
. . TRBV9 CASSPKPRYTGSGNTIYF
TRBD1 . TRBV19 CASSIGIPGQGSYEQYF
. . TRBV7-6 CASQHSGANVLTF
. . TRBV7-9 CASSPTLRGNTEAFF
. once TRBV6-5 CASTPGVAENEQFF
TRBD2 . TRBV6-5 CASSTSGNEQYF
TRBD1 . TRBV25-1 CASSESTGSFTEAFF
TRBD2 once TRBV27 CASGSGRALEQYF
TRBD2 . TRBV2 CASSDPGLAGIDEQFF
TRBD1 . TRBV19 CASKSPGQGTNQPQHF
TRBD2 few TRBV6-1 CASSEAGGQETQYF
. . TRBV9 CASSPGGVLNTEAFF
TRBD1 . TRBV23-1 CASSLGQGAVSSSYNEQFF
TRBD2 . TRBV19 CASSSRDYITDTQYF
TRBD1 few TRBV28 CASSTLFGTGENEQFF
TRBD1 . TRBV7-9 CASSHNGQENTEAFF
TRBD1 . TRBV9 CASSAGQGNEKLFF
TRBD2 . TRBV5-1 CASSPSSGELYEQYF
TRBD1 . TRBV7-6 CASSLAGTGGHYGYTF
. . TRBV19 CASSRGRTGTGELFF
TRBD1 . TRBV2 CASTQRRGQGADGNTIYF
. . TRBV19 CASMPGHTYLGEAFF
. . TRBV5-4 CASSLDKGRTYNSPLHF
. . TRBV9 CASSVRTASTDTQYF
. . TRBV5-1 CASSLNPGANAEAFF
. . TRBV5-8 CASSPGVGSEKLFF